This TCR beta chain was found in a study of blood T cell repertoires in COVID-19. Germline V lookup: CDR1 SNHLY, CDR2 FYNNEI. The CDR3 sequence is 15 residues long. The V and J ends lost 6 bases and 0 bases, in that order; junction bases with no gene match: 6. The data were produced by immunoSEQ multiplex PCR, yet TCRdb's version contains in-frame clones alone and is incomplete. The sample holds around 120,000 clones, roughly nine tenths seen once. The chain employs TRBV2 and TRBJ2-7, with 9 bases fitting TRBD2. The sequencing input was peripheral blood. This TCR derives from a human donor with active COVID-19. The donor label of this sample is uncertain. The chain's CDR3 is CASSSTSGYSYEQYF. In nucleotides, the CDR3 is TGTGCCAGCAGCTCGACTAGCGGATACTCCTACGAGCAGTACTTC.